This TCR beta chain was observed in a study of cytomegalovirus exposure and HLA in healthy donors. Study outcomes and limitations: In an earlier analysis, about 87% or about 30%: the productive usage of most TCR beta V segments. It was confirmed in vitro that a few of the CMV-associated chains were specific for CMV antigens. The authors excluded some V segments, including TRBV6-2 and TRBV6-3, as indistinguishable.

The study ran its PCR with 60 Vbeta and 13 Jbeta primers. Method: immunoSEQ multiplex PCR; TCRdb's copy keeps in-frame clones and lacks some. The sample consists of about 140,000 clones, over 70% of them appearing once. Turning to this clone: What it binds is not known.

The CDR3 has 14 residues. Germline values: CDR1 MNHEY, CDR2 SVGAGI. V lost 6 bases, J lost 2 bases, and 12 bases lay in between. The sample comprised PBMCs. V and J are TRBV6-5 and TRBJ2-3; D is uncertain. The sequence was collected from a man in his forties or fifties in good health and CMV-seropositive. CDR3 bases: TGTGCCAGCAGCCTTAGCAACCCCACAGATACGCAGTATTTT. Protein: CASSLSNPTDTQYF.